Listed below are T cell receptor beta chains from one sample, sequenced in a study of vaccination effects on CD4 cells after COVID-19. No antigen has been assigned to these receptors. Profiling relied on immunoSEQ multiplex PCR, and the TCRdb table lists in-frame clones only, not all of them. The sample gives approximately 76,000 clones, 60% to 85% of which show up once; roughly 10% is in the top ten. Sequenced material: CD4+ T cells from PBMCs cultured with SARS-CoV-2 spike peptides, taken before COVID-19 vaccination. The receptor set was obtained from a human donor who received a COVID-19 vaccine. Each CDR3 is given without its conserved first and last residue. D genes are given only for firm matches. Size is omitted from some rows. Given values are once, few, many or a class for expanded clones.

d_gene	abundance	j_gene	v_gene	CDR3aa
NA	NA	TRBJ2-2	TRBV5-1	ASSPTGPGTGELF
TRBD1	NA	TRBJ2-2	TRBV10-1	ASSPGQGAVGELF
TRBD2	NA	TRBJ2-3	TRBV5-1	ASSLGLAGDTDTQY
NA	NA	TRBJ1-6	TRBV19	ASSTRTSSSYNSPLH
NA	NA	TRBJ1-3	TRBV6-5	ASSYDRSSGNTIY
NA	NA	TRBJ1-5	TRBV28	ASSLTLSNQPQH
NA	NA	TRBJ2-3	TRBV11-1	ASSLVSRITDTQY
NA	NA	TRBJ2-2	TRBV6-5	ASISPPNTGELF
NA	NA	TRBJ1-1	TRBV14	ASSQVKSVAEAF
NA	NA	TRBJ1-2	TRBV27	ASSLFGTGTYGYT
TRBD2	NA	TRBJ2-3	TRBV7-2	ASSLARLAGVTDTQY
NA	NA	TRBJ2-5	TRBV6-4	ASSDGGPQETQY
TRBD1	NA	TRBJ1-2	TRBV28	ASSRSPMTGNYGYT
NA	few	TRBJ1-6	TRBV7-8	ASSLVGDNSPLH
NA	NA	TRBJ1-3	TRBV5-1	ASSKLQGGSGNTIY
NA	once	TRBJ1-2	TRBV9	ASSVAQGRGYT
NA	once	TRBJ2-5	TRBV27	ASRPDGAWTQY
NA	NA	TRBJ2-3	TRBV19	ASRQLGGRPSTDTQY
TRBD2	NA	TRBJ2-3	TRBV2	ASRDIGLAGAPQY
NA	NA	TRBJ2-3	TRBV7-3	ASSSVRTDTQY
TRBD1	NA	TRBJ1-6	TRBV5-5	ASSGSGQGRSPLH
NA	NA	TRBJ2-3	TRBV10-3	AISESRTGGGTDTQY
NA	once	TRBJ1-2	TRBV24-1	ATSDGPTNRNGYT
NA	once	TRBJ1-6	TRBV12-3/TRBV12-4	ASSTGYSPLH
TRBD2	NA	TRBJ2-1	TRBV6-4	ASSVSGLAGGNEQF
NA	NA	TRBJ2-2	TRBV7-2	ASSPGRGAGTAGELF
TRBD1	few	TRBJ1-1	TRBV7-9	ASSLGQGWPEAF
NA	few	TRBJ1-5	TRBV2	ASSEAAGSSNQPQH
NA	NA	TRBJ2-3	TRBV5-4	ASRNRQTGDSTDTQY
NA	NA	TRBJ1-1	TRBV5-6	ASSLFVDTEAF
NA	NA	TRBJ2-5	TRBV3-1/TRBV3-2	ASSQETQY
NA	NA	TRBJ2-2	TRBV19	ASSFYGGTNTGELF
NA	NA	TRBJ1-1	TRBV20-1	SARVRGEAF
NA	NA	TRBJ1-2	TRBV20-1	SARTATGYT
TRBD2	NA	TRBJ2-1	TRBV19	ARKRLASYNEQF
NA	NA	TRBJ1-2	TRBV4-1	ASSQDGLGRQGYGYT
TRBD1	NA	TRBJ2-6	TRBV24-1	ATSVGTDFSGANVLT
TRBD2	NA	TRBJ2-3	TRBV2	ASSPATSGTDTQY
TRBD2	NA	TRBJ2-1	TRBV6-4	ASSPGLAGGVHNEQF
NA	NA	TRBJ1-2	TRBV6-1	ASSEALGVYGYT
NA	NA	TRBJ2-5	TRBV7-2	ASSPLQETQY
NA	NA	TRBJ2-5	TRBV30	AWSGGTKNQY